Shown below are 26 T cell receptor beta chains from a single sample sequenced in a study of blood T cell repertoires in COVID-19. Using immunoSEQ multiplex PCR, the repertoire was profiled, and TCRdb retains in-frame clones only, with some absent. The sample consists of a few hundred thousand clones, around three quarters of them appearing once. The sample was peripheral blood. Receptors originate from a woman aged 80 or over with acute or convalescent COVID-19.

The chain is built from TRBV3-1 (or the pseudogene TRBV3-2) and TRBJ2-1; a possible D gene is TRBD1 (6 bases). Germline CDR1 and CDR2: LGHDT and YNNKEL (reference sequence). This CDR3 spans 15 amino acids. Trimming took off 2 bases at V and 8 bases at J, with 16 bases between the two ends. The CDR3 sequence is CASSQRQVLKDEQFF. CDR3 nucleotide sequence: TGTGCCAGCAGCCAAAGACAGGTCCTTAAGGATGAGCAGTTCTTC.

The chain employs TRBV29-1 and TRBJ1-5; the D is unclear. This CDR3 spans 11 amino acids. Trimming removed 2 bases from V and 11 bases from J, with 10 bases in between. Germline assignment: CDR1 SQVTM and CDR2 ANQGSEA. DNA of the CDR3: TGCAGCGTTGAACACGGCGGGACCCAGCATTTT. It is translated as CSVEHGGTQHF.

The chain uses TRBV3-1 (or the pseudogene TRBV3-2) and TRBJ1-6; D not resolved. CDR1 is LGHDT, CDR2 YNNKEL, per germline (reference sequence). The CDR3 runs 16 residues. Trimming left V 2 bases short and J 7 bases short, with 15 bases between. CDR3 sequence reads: CASSQSWEVMNSPLHF. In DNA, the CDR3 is TGTGCCAGCAGCCAAAGCTGGGAGGTGATGAATTCACCCCTCCACTTT.

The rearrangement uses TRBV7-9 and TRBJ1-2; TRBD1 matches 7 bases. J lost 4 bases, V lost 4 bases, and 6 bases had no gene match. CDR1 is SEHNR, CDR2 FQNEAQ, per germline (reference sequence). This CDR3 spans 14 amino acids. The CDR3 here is CASSSQTGSYGYTF. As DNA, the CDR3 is TGTGCCAGCAGCTCACAGACAGGGTCCTATGGCTACACCTTC. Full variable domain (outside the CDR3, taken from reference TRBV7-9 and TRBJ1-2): DTGVSQNPRHKITKRGQNVTFRCDPISEHNRLYWYRQTLGQGPEFLTYFQNEAQLEKSRLLSDRFSAERPKGSFSTLEIQRTEQGDSAMYLCASSSQTGSYGYTFGSGTRLTVV.

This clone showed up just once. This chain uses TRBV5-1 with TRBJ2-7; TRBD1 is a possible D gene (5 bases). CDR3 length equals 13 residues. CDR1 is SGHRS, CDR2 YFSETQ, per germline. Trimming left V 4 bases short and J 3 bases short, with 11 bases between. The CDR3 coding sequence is TGCGCCAGCAGCCCAGGGATCTTCTACGAGCAGTACTTC. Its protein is CASSPGIFYEQYF.

This CDR3 is CASSLDSHSNQPQHF. CDR3 nucleotides: TGCGCCAGCAGCCTCGACAGCCATAGCAATCAGCCCCAGCATTTT. The rearrangement joins TRBV23-1 to TRBJ1-5; TRBD1 is a possible D gene (5 bases). TRBV23-1 is assigned to the ORF class and has an uncertain function. Between the trimmed V and J ends, which lost 6 bases and 0 bases, there was a span of 12 bases. CDR3 length: 15 residues.

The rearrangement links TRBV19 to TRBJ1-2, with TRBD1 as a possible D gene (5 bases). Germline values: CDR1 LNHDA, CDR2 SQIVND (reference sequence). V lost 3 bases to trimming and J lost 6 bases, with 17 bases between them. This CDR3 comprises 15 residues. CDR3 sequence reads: CASSMPPQGLHGYTF. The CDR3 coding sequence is TGTGCCAGTAGTATGCCTCCCCAGGGTTTACATGGCTACACCTTC.

CDR3 loop: CASSQTYSNQPQHF. Written as DNA, the CDR3 is TGTGCCAGTAGTCAGACTTATAGCAATCAGCCCCAGCATTTT. The chain has TRBV19 and TRBJ1-5, with D unclear. The CDR3 is 14 amino acids. Deletions cut 5 bases from V and 0 bases from J, with 8 bases between. From germline, CDR1 is LNHDA and CDR2 SQIVND (reference sequence).

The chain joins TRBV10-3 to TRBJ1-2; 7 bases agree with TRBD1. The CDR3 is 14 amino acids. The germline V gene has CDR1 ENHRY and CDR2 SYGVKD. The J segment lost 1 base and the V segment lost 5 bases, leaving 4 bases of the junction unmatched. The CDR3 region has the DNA TGTGCCATCAGTTCGACAGGGAATAACTATGGCTACACCTTC. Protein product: CAISSTGNNYGYTF.

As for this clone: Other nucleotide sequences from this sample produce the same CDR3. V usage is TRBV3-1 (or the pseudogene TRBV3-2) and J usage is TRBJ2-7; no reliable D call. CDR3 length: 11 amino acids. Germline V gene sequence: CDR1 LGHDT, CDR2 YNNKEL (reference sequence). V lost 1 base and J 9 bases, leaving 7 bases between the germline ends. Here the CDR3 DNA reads TGTGCCAGCAGCCAAGGAGCCGGGCAGTACTTC. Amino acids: CASSQGAGQYF.

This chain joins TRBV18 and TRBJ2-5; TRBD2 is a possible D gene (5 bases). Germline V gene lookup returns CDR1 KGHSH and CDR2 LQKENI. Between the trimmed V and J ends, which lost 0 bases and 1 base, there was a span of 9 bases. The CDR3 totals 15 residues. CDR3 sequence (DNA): TGTGCCAGCTCACCACCCTCCCTAGCCCAAGAGACCCAGTACTTC. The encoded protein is CASSPPSLAQETQYF. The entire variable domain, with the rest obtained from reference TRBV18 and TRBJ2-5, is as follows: NAGVMQNPRHLVRRRGQEARLRCSPMKGHSHVYWYRQLPEEGLKFMVYLQKENIIDESGMPKERFSAEFPKEGPSILRIQQVVRGDSAAYFCASSPPSLAQETQYFGPGTRLLVL.

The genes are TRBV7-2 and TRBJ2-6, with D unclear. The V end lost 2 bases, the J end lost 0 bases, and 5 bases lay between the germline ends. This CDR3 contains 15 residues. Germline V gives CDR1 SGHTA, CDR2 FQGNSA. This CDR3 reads CASSLQISGANVLTF. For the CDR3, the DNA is TGTGCCAGCAGCTTACAAATCTCTGGGGCCAACGTCCTGACTTTC.

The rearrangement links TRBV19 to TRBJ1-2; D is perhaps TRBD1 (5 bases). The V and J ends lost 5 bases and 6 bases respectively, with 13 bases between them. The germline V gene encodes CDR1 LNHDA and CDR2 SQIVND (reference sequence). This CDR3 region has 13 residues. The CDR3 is CASSGWGDHGYTF. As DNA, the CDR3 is TGTGCCAGTAGTGGGTGGGGGGACCATGGCTACACCTTC.

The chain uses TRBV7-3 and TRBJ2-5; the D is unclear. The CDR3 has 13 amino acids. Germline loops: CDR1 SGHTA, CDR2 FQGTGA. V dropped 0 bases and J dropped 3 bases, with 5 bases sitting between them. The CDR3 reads CASSLTREETQYF. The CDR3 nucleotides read TGTGCCAGCAGCTTAACCCGCGAAGAGACCCAGTACTTC.

CDR3 bases: TGTGCCAGCAGCCGGGACAGGGTCAAGAATGGCTACACCTTC. Its translation: CASSRDRVKNGYTF. V is TRBV6-2 or TRBV6-3 and J is TRBJ1-2; 9 bases agree with TRBD1. The CDR3 sequence is 14 residues long. From germline, CDR1 is MNHEY and CDR2 SVGEGT. J was trimmed by 6 bases and V by 6 bases; bases with no gene match: 8.

The CDR3 loop reads CASSWGVGGYTF. The CDR3 DNA reads as TGTGCCAGCAGTTGGGGGGTGGGTGGCTACACCTTC. V usage is TRBV12-3 or TRBV12-4 and J usage is TRBJ1-2; D may be TRBD1 (5 bases). V was shortened by 4 bases and J by 7 bases, with 10 bases between the two germline ends. CDR3 length equals 12 residues.

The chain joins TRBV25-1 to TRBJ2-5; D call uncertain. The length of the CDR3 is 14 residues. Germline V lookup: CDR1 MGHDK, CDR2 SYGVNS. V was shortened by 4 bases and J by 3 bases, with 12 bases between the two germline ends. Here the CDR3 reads CASSGPATKETQYF. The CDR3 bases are TGTGCCAGCAGTGGCCCAGCTACTAAAGAGACCCAGTACTTC.

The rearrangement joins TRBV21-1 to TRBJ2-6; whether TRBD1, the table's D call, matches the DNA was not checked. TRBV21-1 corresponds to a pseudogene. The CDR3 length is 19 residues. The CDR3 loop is CASSGRPGQGAPGANVLTF. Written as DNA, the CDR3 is TGTGCCAGCAGCGGGCGTCCGGGACAGGGGGCACCTGGGGCCAACGTCCTGACTTTC.

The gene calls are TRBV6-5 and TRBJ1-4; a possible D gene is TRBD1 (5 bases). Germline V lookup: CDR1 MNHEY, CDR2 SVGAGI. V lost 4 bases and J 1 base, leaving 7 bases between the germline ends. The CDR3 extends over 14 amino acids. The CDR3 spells CASSSGLTNEKLFF. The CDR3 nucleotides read TGTGCCAGCAGTTCAGGGCTAACTAATGAAAAACTGTTTTTT.

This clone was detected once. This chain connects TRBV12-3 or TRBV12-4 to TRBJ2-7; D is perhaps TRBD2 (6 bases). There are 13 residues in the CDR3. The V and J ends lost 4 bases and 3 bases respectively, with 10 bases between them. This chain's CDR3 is CASSYPGSYEQYF. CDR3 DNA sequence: TGTGCCAGCAGTTACCCCGGGAGCTACGAGCAGTACTTC.

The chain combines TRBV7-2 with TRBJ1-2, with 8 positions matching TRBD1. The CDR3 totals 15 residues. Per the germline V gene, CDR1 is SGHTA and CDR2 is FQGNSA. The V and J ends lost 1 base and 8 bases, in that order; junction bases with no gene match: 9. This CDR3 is CASSLEGQGRLGYTF. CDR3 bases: TGTGCCAGCAGCTTAGAAGGACAGGGACGCTTAGGCTACACCTTC.

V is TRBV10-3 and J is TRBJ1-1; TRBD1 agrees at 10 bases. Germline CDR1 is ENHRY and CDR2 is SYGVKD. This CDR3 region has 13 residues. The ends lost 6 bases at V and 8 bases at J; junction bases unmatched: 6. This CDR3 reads CAIRPGQGPEAFF. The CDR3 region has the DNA TGTGCCATCAGGCCGGGACAGGGGCCAGAAGCTTTCTTT.

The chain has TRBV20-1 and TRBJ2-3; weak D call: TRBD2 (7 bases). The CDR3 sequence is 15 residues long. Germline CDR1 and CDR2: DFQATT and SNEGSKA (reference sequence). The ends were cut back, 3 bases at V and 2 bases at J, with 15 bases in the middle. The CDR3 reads CSASRGGPITDTQYF. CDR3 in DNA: TGCAGTGCTAGTAGGGGGGGCCCAATCACAGATACGCAGTATTTT.

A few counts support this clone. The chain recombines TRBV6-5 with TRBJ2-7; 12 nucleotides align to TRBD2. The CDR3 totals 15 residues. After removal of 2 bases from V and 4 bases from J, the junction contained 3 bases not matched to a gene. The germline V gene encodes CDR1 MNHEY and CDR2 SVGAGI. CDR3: CASSYASGRVYEQYF. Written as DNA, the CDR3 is TGTGCCAGCAGTTACGCTAGCGGGAGGGTGTACGAGCAGTACTTC.

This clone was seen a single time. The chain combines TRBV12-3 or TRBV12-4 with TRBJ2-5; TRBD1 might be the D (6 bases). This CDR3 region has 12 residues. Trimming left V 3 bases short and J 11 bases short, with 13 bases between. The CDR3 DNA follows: TGTGCCAGCAGTTTCACGAACAGGGAGCAGTACTTC. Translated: CASSFTNREQYF.

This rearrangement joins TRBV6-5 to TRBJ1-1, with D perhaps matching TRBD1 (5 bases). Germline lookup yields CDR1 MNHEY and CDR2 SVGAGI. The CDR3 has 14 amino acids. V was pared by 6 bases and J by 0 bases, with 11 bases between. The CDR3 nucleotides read TGTGCCAGCAGGCTAGACAGCGTGAACACTGAAGCTTTCTTT. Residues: CASRLDSVNTEAFF.